This entry features one T cell receptor (beta chain) sequence. CDR1 LNHNV and CDR2 YYDKDF come from the germline V gene (reference sequence). CDR3 length equals 15 residues. V was pared by 1 base and J by 8 bases, with 6 bases of the junction left unmatched. The data belong to a study of T cell changes during pregnancy in multiple sclerosis. TCRdb keeps only in-frame clones here, not all; method: immunoSEQ multiplex PCR. The profile shows some 30,000 clones, 89% of them singletons. The rearrangement links TRBV15 to TRBJ1-1; TRBD1 matches at 11 bases. The sample was CD8+ T cells from peripheral blood mononuclear cells, taken in the second trimester of pregnancy. This receptor was identified in a female donor with multiple sclerosis, enrolled in a pregnancy study. CDR3 amino acids: CATSRVRGQGEEAFF. The CDR3 DNA reads as TGTGCCACCAGCAGAGTACGGGGACAGGGGGAAGAAGCTTTCTTT.